These 19 T cell receptor beta chains originate from one sample sequenced in a study of blood T cell repertoires in COVID-19. Libraries were prepared by immunoSEQ multiplex PCR; TCRdb keeps only in-frame clonotypes and omits some of them. The sample has more than 150,000 clones, about 79% seen once. Material for sequencing was peripheral blood. The receptor set was obtained from a woman aged 45-65 years with acute or convalescent COVID-19.

The genes are TRBV11-2 and TRBJ1-1; D remains ambiguous. Trimming removed 3 bases from V and 4 bases from J, with 15 bases in between. The CDR3 loop spans 15 amino acids. Germline V lookup: CDR1 SGHAT, CDR2 FQNNGV. In DNA form, the CDR3 reads TGTGCCAGCAGCTTTAGGGCCCTAGGAGGCACTGAAGCTTTCTTT. Its translation is CASSFRALGGTEAFF.

This chain connects TRBV30 to TRBJ2-1, with D hard to call. This CDR3 has 15 residues. Per the germline V gene, CDR1 is GTSNPN and CDR2 is SVGIG (reference sequence). Trimming removed 0 bases at V and 6 bases at J, with 15 bases between. CDR3 nucleotides: TGTGCCTGGAGTGTACTCCATGCAGGATTCAATGAGCAGTTCTTC. It translates to CAWSVLHAGFNEQFF.

The CDR3 bases are TGTGCCAGCAGCGTAGGGGCGGGCTACGAGCAGTACTTC. Translation: CASSVGAGYEQYF. The chain joins TRBV9 to TRBJ2-7; D may be TRBD2 (5 bases). Germline assignment: CDR1 SGDLS and CDR2 YYNGEE. V lost 0 bases and J lost 3, with 7 bases in between. The CDR3 has 13 residues.

The chain uses TRBV13 and TRBJ2-4; 10 bases match TRBD1. V gave up 2 bases and J gave up 3 bases; unmatched junction bases: 16. The CDR3 consists of 20 residues. Germline V gene lookup returns CDR1 PRHDT and CDR2 FYEKMQ (reference sequence). CDR3 in amino acids: CASSLNPLRDRGLDKNIQYF. CDR3 nucleotide sequence: TGTGCCAGCAGCTTAAACCCCCTTCGCGACAGGGGGCTGGACAAAAACATTCAGTACTTC.

This sequence joins TRBV5-1 and TRBJ2-3; the D gene is possibly TRBD1 (5 bases). The CDR3 contains 15 residues. CDR1 is SGHRS, CDR2 YFSETQ, per germline. Trimming removed 0 bases from V and 5 bases from J, with 13 bases in between. In DNA form, the CDR3 reads TGCGCCAGCAGCTTGGTGGGGCTAGTGGGAGATACGCAGTATTTT. Amino acids: CASSLVGLVGDTQYF.

V and J are TRBV6-6 and TRBJ1-2; the match to TRBD1 covers 10 bases. This CDR3 is built from 14 residues. The V gene's germline CDR1 is MNHNY and CDR2 SVGAGI (reference sequence). The junction had 5 bases not matched to a gene; V was cut back by 6 bases and J by 4 bases. The CDR3 region is CASRRTGGGYGYTF. In DNA form, the CDR3 reads TGTGCCAGCAGACGGACAGGGGGGGGCTATGGCTACACCTTC.

The chain links TRBV3-1 (or the pseudogene TRBV3-2) to TRBJ2-7, with 7 nucleotides matching TRBD2. V gave up 0 bases and J gave up 7 bases; unmatched junction bases: 6. CDR3 length: 14 residues. Germline values: CDR1 LGHDT, CDR2 YNNKEL (reference sequence). The CDR3 is CASSQESGGREQYF. In DNA form, the CDR3 reads TGTGCCAGCAGCCAAGAGTCGGGAGGTCGTGAGCAGTACTTC.

The chain uses TRBV9 and TRBJ1-6, with 7 bases identical to TRBD1. J was trimmed by 3 bases and V by 4 bases; bases with no gene match: 7. The CDR3 length is 16 residues. Germline V gives CDR1 SGDLS, CDR2 YYNGEE. The CDR3 region has the DNA TGTGCCAGCAGCCAATCGACAGGGAGCTATAATTCACCCCTCCACTTT. It specifies CASSQSTGSYNSPLHF.

V and J are TRBV7-8 and TRBJ1-2; possibly TRBD1 for D (6 bases). The CDR3 totals 16 residues. The V gene's germline CDR1 is SGHVS and CDR2 FQNEAQ. V lost 5 bases and J lost 2, with 18 bases in between. The CDR3 DNA is TGTGCCAGCAGCCCGCACTCCCAGCAGGGGAACTATGGCTACACCTTC. Protein sequence: CASSPHSQQGNYGYTF.

This clone was found a few times. J is TRBJ2-1 and V is TRBV23-1; TRBD2 matches 8 bases. TRBV23-1 is an ORF, and what it does is uncertain. This CDR3 has 17 amino acids. The ends lost 2 bases at V and 0 bases at J; junction bases unmatched: 6. CDR3 region: CASSQGRGRHSYNEQFF. The CDR3 nucleotides read TGCGCCAGCAGTCAAGGGCGCGGGAGGCACTCCTACAATGAGCAGTTCTTC.

CDR3 nucleotides: TGTGCCAGCAGCCATCCCATCGCGGCCCCCTTCTACGAGCAGTACTTC. It translates to CASSHPIAAPFYEQYF. The rearrangement joins TRBV3-1 (or the pseudogene TRBV3-2) to TRBJ2-7; no firm D call. The CDR3 has 16 amino acids. Germline CDR1 LGHDT, CDR2 YNNKEL (reference sequence). The V end lost 3 bases, the J end lost 3 bases, and 18 bases lay between the germline ends.

This clone was detected a few times. The chain combines TRBV19 with TRBJ1-2; 7 bases map to TRBD1. The CDR3 totals 12 residues. Germline CDR1 LNHDA, CDR2 SQIVND (reference sequence). J gave up 4 bases and V 6 bases, and 2 bases lay outside the gene matches. The chain's CDR3 is CASSGTAYGYTF. In DNA form, the CDR3 reads TGTGCCAGTAGCGGGACAGCCTATGGCTACACCTTC. Full variable domain (missing parts from reference TRBV19 and TRBJ1-2): DGGITQSPKYLFRKEGQNVTLSCEQNLNHDAMYWYRQDPGQGLRLIYYSQIVNDFQKGDIAEGYSVSREKKESFPLTVTSAQKNPTAFYLCASSGTAYGYTFGSGTRLTVV.

This clone has just one count. The chain carries TRBV5-8 and TRBJ2-7; TRBD2 matches 9 bases. The J segment lost 2 bases and the V segment lost 3 bases, leaving 15 bases of the junction unmatched. The CDR3 length is 18 residues. Germline V gene data show CDR1 as SGHTS and CDR2 as YDEGEE. The CDR3 loop is CASSSELWTSVTTYEQYF. The CDR3 DNA follows: TGTGCCAGCAGCTCTGAACTATGGACTAGCGTGACGACCTACGAGCAGTACTTC.

This chain uses TRBV5-1 with TRBJ2-1; 11 bases agree with TRBD2. V lost 4 bases to trimming and J lost 8 bases; unmatched junction nucleotides: 5. This CDR3 has 14 amino acids. Germline V gene data show CDR1 as SGHRS and CDR2 as YFSETQ. CDR3 amino acids: CASSPSGGMYEQFF. In DNA, the CDR3 is TGCGCCAGCAGCCCTAGCGGGGGGATGTATGAGCAGTTCTTC.

The rearrangement links TRBV30 to TRBJ1-4, with TRBD1 matching 11 bases. The ends lost 2 bases at V and 6 bases at J; junction bases unmatched: 5. The CDR3 consists of 15 residues. CDR1 is GTSNPN, CDR2 SVGIG, per germline (reference sequence). The CDR3 DNA sequence: TGTGCCTGGAGTCCACCGGGACAGGGGGATGAAAAACTGTTTTTT. Amino acids: CAWSPPGQGDEKLFF.

The rearrangement joins TRBV7-9 to TRBJ1-2; D uncertain. There are 14 residues in the CDR3. Germline values: CDR1 SEHNR, CDR2 FQNEAQ (reference sequence). V was shortened by 0 bases and J by 1 base, with 6 bases between the two germline ends. The CDR3: CASSLARGNYGYTF. In nucleotides, the CDR3 is TGTGCCAGCAGCTTAGCCAGAGGTAACTATGGCTACACCTTC.

The rearrangement uses TRBV7-9 and TRBJ1-2; 12 bases line up with TRBD1. V was clipped by 0 bases and J by 4 bases; unmatched bases: 3. The CDR3 is 16 amino acids. Germline V gene data show CDR1 as SEHNR and CDR2 as FQNEAQ (reference sequence). CDR3 amino acids: CASSLAGTGGGYGYTF. The CDR3 DNA is TGTGCCAGCAGCTTAGCGGGGACAGGGGGCGGCTATGGCTACACCTTC.

This clone was detected a few times. This sequence joins TRBV3-1 (or the pseudogene TRBV3-2) and TRBJ1-6, with 8 bases that match TRBD1. Germline CDR1 LGHDT, CDR2 YNNKEL (reference sequence). The CDR3 runs 16 residues. Trimming at V came to 0 bases and at J to 8 bases, leaving 6 bases not matched to a gene. Here the CDR3 DNA reads TGTGCCAGCAGCCAAGAGGAAGACAGGGGAGATTCACCCCTCCACTTT. Its translation: CASSQEEDRGDSPLHF.

The chain joins TRBV6-2 or TRBV6-3 to TRBJ2-1, with 10 positions matching TRBD2. Germline CDR1 and CDR2: MNHEY and SVGEGT. With 2 bases clipped from V and 0 bases from J, the junction kept 4 bases outside the gene matches. This CDR3 has 17 amino acids. The CDR3 protein is CASSYRPSGSSYNEQFF. For the CDR3, the DNA is TGTGCCAGCAGTTACCGGCCTAGCGGGAGCTCCTACAATGAGCAGTTCTTC.